This T cell receptor (beta chain) appears in the sequencing data of a study of OX40 agonist ivuxolimab in advanced cancers. The wider study: Participants averaged about 60 years of age (range roughly 23 to 90) and were about 85% male.

Clones were read by immunoSEQ multiplex PCR, and TCRdb kept only the in-frame ones, dropping some. Among approximately 120,000 clones listed, roughly 92% were seen once. This CDR3 has 18 residues. Germline trimming cut 6 bases from V and 0 bases from J; bases unmatched to any gene: 14. CDR1 is MNHEY and CDR2 is SMNVEV in the germline V gene (reference sequence). The TCR was taken from an adult with an advanced solid tumor such as melanoma, head and neck, liver or kidney cancer. The chain has TRBV27 and TRBJ1-3, with 7 bases that match TRBD1. Source: CD4+ or CD8+ T cells sorted from blood, taken in a trial of the OX40 agonist ivuxolimab. DNA of the CDR3: TGTGCCAGCAGCGCCCGGACCCGGGACAGCGGCTCTGGAAACACCATATATTTT. It encodes CASSARTRDSGSGNTIYF.